The 24 T cell receptor beta chains presented below share a single source sample, sequenced in a study of blood T cell repertoires in COVID-19. Data came from immunoSEQ multiplex PCR; TCRdb stores just in-frame clones and leaves some out. The top ten clones hold around 0.58% of a sample with around 75,000 clones, around 89% of them seen once. The sequenced sample was peripheral blood. These receptors came from a man in his 60s with acute or convalescent COVID-19.

This sequence joins TRBV28 and TRBJ2-1, with TRBD2 identical over 8 bases. The ends lost 5 bases at V and 6 bases at J; junction bases unmatched: 6. CDR1 is MDHEN, CDR2 SYDVKM, per germline. This CDR3 has 14 residues. CDR3 sequence: CASSRGGPSNEQFF. CDR3 nucleotides: TGTGCCAGCAGTCGGGGGGGGCCATCCAATGAGCAGTTCTTC.

The chain is built from TRBV29-1 and TRBJ2-5; the D gene is possibly TRBD2 (6 bases). This CDR3 is 13 amino acids long. V lost 3 bases and J 5 bases, leaving 13 bases between the germline ends. Germline V gene sequence: CDR1 SQVTM, CDR2 ANQGSEA. CDR3 region: CSVDGGGSETQYF. The CDR3 bases are TGCAGCGTTGACGGAGGAGGGTCGGAGACCCAGTACTTC. The full variable domain, with the rest looked up from reference TRBV29-1 and TRBJ2-5, is SAVISQKPSRDICQRGTSLTIQCQVDSQVTMMFWYRQQPGQSLTLIATANQGSEATYESGFVIDKFPISRPNLTFSTLTVSNMSPEDSSIYLCSVDGGGSETQYFGPGTRLLVL.

The chain links TRBV18 to TRBJ2-1; 8 nucleotides align to TRBD1. Per the germline V gene, CDR1 is KGHSH and CDR2 is LQKENI. V was clipped by 5 bases and J by 7 bases; unmatched bases: 16. The CDR3 sequence is 17 residues long. The CDR3 loop reads CASSDFGQGKTGNEQFF. As DNA, the CDR3 is TGTGCCAGCTCAGACTTTGGACAGGGAAAGACGGGGAATGAGCAGTTCTTC.

The chain employs TRBV5-6 and TRBJ1-2; TRBD1 agrees at 9 bases. V lost 4 bases, J lost 4 bases, and 11 bases stayed unmatched. This CDR3 has 16 residues. Germline V gives CDR1 SGHDT, CDR2 YYEEEE. The CDR3: CASSPGTGLIGYGYTF. The CDR3 bases are TGTGCCAGCAGCCCCGGGACAGGGCTTATTGGCTATGGCTACACCTTC.

The genes are TRBV19 and TRBJ2-1; no reliable D call. V lost 7 bases and J lost 5, with 9 bases in between. The CDR3 length is 12 residues. Germline V gene data show CDR1 as LNHDA and CDR2 as SQIVND (reference sequence). This CDR3 reads CASTQSDNEQFF. The CDR3 nucleotides read TGTGCCAGTACCCAGTCCGACAATGAGCAGTTCTTC.

The V gene is TRBV11-2, the J gene TRBJ1-2, with D perhaps TRBD1 (5 bases). V lost 1 base and J lost 4, with 16 bases in between. The CDR3 runs 16 residues. The germline CDR1 and CDR2 sequences are SGHAT and FQNNGV. The CDR3 DNA reads TGTGCCAGCAGCTTAGTTGGGGGGATCACGGGCTATGGCTACACCTTC. This codes for CASSLVGGITGYGYTF.

V is TRBV1 and J is TRBJ1-2; the table's D gene call, TRBD1, was not cross checked with the DNA. TRBV1 is a documented pseudogene. The length of the CDR3 is 16 residues. The DNA for the CDR3 is TGCACCAGCAGCCAAGAGACAGGGGGCCCTAACTATGGCTACACCTTC. Its protein is CTSSQETGGPNYGYTF.

The chain joins TRBV6-5 to TRBJ1-5, with a weak D call TRBD1 (6 bases). The CDR3 is 14 amino acids. Per the germline V gene, CDR1 is MNHEY and CDR2 is SVGAGI. Trimming removed 6 bases from V and 6 bases from J, with 15 bases in between. CDR3 coding DNA: TGTGCCAGCAGCGAGATACCAGGGGTTCAGCCCCAGCATTTT. Amino acids: CASSEIPGVQPQHF.

The genes are TRBV30 and TRBJ2-7; TRBD2 is a possible D gene (6 bases). The germline V gene encodes CDR1 GTSNPN and CDR2 SVGIG (reference sequence). CDR3 length: 15 residues. V was clipped by 0 bases and J by 2 bases, with 14 bases between them. CDR3 sequence: CAWSVGDSMTYEQYF. CDR3 DNA sequence: TGTGCCTGGAGTGTAGGGGACTCTATGACCTACGAGCAGTACTTC.

A few counts support this clone. The chain uses TRBV2 and TRBJ1-1; D gene ambiguous. V was clipped by 4 bases and J by 4 bases, with 10 bases between them. This CDR3 is 13 amino acids long. Germline V gives CDR1 SNHLY, CDR2 FYNNEI. This chain's CDR3 is CASSVGEVTEAFF. The CDR3 DNA reads as TGTGCCAGCAGTGTCGGGGAGGTCACTGAAGCTTTCTTT.

The chain joins TRBV18 to TRBJ2-3, with D possibly TRBD1 on 6 matching bases. Germline V gene sequence: CDR1 KGHSH, CDR2 LQKENI. Trimming stripped 8 bases from V and 5 bases from J, with 14 bases between. The CDR3 is 13 residues long. CDR3 loop: CASATQGGDTQYF. DNA of the CDR3: TGTGCCAGCGCAACTCAAGGGGGAGATACGCAGTATTTT.

V usage is TRBV19 and J usage is TRBJ1-1, with D perhaps matching TRBD1 (6 bases). Germline V CDR1 and CDR2: LNHDA, SQIVND (reference sequence). V was cut by 1 base and J by 0 bases, with 15 bases left in between. The CDR3 is 17 amino acids. This CDR3 reads CASSIGRGGRVNTEAFF. For the CDR3, the DNA is TGTGCCAGTAGTATAGGCCGGGGGGGGCGAGTGAACACTGAAGCTTTCTTT.

The chain has TRBV7-3 and TRBJ2-3; TRBD2 is a possible D gene (6 bases). Trimming removed 5 bases at V and 2 bases at J, with 14 bases between. The CDR3 has 15 residues. Germline assignment: CDR1 SGHTA and CDR2 FQGTGA. In DNA form, the CDR3 reads TGTGCCAGCAGCCCCCAGGGACTTTCCACAGATACGCAGTATTTT. It codes for CASSPQGLSTDTQYF.

The chain couples TRBV7-3 to TRBJ2-5, with 7 bases identical to TRBD2. The CDR3 extends over 16 amino acids. Germline values: CDR1 SGHTA, CDR2 FQGTGA. With V trimmed by 4 bases and J by 2 bases, 10 bases remained unmatched. The CDR3: CASSSGASGVQETQYF. The CDR3 DNA follows: TGTGCCAGCAGCTCTGGGGCTAGCGGAGTACAAGAGACCCAGTACTTC.

Regarding this clone: The same CDR3 is also encoded by other DNA sequences in this sample. The chain links TRBV5-1 to TRBJ1-1; 7 nucleotides match TRBD1. The length of the CDR3 is 16 residues. Germline CDR1 is SGHRS and CDR2 is YFSETQ. The J segment lost 0 bases and the V segment lost 5 bases, leaving 10 bases of the junction unmatched. The DNA of the CDR3 is TGCGCCAGCAGGCAGGGACAGAATTACATGAACACTGAAGCTTTCTTT. Amino acids: CASRQGQNYMNTEAFF.

The chain couples TRBV5-1 to TRBJ2-3; no clear D. This CDR3 contains 15 residues. V lost 3 bases, J lost 4 bases, and 15 bases lay in between. From germline, CDR1 is SGHRS and CDR2 YFSETQ. In nucleotides, the CDR3 is TGCGCCAGCAGCTCTGGCGGCCCAGTGGCAGATACGCAGTATTTT. Its protein product is CASSSGGPVADTQYF.

This rearrangement joins TRBV11-1 to TRBJ2-1; 8 positions agree with TRBD2. From germline, CDR1 is SGHAT and CDR2 FQDESV (reference sequence). The CDR3 is made up of 15 amino acids. With 1 base clipped from V and 8 bases from J, the junction kept 7 bases outside the gene matches. CDR3 residues: CASSLDGPGGDEQFF. DNA of the CDR3: TGTGCCAGCAGCTTAGATGGGCCGGGGGGGGATGAGCAGTTCTTC. Combining the CDR3 with reference TRBV11-1 and TRBJ2-1 gives the whole variable domain EAEVAQSPRYKITEKSQAVAFWCDPISGHATLYWYRQILGQGPELLVQFQDESVVDDSQLPKDRFSAERLKGVDSTLKIQPAELGDSAMYLCASSLDGPGGDEQFFGPGTRLTVL.

The chain links TRBV30 to TRBJ2-5, with 10 bases that match TRBD1. CDR1 GTSNPN and CDR2 SVGIG come from the germline V gene (reference sequence). This CDR3 is built from 15 residues. The ends lost 1 base at V and 5 bases at J; junction bases unmatched: 7. The DNA of the CDR3 is TGTGCCTGGAGTGACCACGGGACAGGGGTCGAGACCCAGTACTTC. Translation gives CAWSDHGTGVETQYF.

This rearrangement joins TRBV6-2 or TRBV6-3 to TRBJ1-1, with no clear D. The germline CDR1 and CDR2 sequences are MNHEY and SVGEGT. This CDR3 region has 15 residues. V lost 5 bases and J lost 2, with 15 bases in between. CDR3 coding DNA: TGTGCCAGCAGTGCATTCCAGGTCCTTAACACTGAAGCTTTCTTT. It encodes CASSAFQVLNTEAFF.

The gene calls are TRBV21-1 and TRBJ2-6; TRBD1 was called by the table and not checked on the DNA. TRBV21-1 is an annotated pseudogene. The CDR3 contains 17 residues. The CDR3 DNA is TGTGCCAGCAGCAAAGGTGGCAGGGACTCTGGGGCCAACGTCCTGACTTTC. It yields the protein CASSKGGRDSGANVLTF.

The rearrangement uses TRBV5-1 and TRBJ1-4; 9 bases map to TRBD1. Germline CDR1 SGHRS, CDR2 YFSETQ. The junction had 3 bases not matched to a gene; V was cut back by 2 bases and J by 7 bases. The CDR3 loop spans 14 amino acids. In nucleotides, the CDR3 is TGCGCCAGCAGCTTACAGGGGGCAGGTGAAAAACTGTTTTTT. This translates into CASSLQGAGEKLFF.

The V gene is TRBV4-1, the J gene TRBJ1-2, with 12 bases that match TRBD1. In germline, CDR1 is MGHRA, CDR2 YSYEKL. After removal of 2 bases from V and 6 bases from J, the junction contained 7 bases not matched to a gene. This CDR3 has 16 residues. CDR3: CASSQHRDRGLNGYTF. The CDR3 DNA follows: TGCGCCAGCAGCCAACACCGGGACAGGGGGCTAAATGGCTACACCTTC.

This chain links TRBV3-1 (or the pseudogene TRBV3-2) with TRBJ2-5; weak D call: TRBD1 (6 bases). The CDR3 extends over 14 amino acids. Germline-derived CDR1 and CDR2 are LGHDT and YNNKEL (reference sequence). V lost 1 base and J lost 3, with 9 bases in between. The CDR3 sequence is CASSQAQGKETQYF. Here the CDR3 DNA reads TGTGCCAGCAGCCAAGCACAGGGAAAAGAGACCCAGTACTTC.

The chain is built from TRBV19 and TRBJ2-7; D may be TRBD1 (6 bases). V was shortened by 10 bases and J by 0 bases, with 10 bases between the two germline ends. The CDR3 consists of 12 residues. Germline V CDR1 and CDR2: LNHDA, SQIVND (reference sequence). The CDR3 sequence: CATQGSSYEQYF. Written as DNA, the CDR3 is TGTGCCACTCAGGGGAGCTCCTACGAGCAGTACTTC.